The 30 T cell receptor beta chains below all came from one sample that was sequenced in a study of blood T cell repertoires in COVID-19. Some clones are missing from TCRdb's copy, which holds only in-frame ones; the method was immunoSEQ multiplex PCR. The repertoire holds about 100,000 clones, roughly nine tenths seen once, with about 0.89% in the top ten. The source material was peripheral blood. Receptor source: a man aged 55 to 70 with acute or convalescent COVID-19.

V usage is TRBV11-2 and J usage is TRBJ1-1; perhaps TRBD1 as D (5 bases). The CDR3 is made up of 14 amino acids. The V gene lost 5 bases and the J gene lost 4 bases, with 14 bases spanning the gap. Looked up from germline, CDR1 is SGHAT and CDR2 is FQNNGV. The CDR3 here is CASSLKQVGTEAFF. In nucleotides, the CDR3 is TGTGCCAGCAGCCTCAAACAGGTAGGCACTGAAGCTTTCTTT.

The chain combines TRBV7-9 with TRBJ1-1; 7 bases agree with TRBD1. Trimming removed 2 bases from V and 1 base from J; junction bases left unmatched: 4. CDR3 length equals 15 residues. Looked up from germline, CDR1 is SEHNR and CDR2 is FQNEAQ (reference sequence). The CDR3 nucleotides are TGTGCCAGCAGCTTATTTGGGACAGAGAACACTGAAGCTTTCTTT. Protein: CASSLFGTENTEAFF.

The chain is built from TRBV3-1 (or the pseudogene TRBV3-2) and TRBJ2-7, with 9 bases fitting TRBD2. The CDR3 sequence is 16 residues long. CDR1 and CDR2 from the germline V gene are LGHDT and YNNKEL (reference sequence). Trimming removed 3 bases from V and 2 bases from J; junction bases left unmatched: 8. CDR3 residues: CASSHGLAGPTYEQYF. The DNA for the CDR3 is TGTGCCAGCAGCCACGGTCTAGCGGGACCAACCTACGAGCAGTACTTC.

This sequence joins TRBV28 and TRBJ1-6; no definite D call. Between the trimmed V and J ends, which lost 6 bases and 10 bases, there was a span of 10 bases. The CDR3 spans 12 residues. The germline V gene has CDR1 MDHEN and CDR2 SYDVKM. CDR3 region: CASSPLGSPLHF. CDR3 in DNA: TGTGCCAGCAGCCCTCTGGGCTCACCCCTCCACTTT.

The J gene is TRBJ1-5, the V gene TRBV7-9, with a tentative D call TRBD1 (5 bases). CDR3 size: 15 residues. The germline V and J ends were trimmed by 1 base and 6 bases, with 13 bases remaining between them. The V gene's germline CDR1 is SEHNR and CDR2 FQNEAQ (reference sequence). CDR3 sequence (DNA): TGTGCCAGCAGCTTAGGGGGATTCGGGGGTCAGCCCCAGCATTTT. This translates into CASSLGGFGGQPQHF.

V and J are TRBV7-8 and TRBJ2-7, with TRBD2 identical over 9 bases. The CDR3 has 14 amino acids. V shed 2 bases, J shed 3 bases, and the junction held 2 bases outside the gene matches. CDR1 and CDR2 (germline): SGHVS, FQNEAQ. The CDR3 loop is CASSLLAGVYEQYF. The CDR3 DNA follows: TGTGCCAGCAGCTTATTAGCGGGAGTCTACGAGCAGTACTTC.

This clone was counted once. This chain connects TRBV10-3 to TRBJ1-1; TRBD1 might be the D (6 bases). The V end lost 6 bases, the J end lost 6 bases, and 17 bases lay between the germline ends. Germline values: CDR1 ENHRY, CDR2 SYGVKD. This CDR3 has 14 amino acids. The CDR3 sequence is CAIRTRGLDSEAFF. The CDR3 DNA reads TGTGCCATCAGAACCAGGGGATTGGACTCTGAAGCTTTCTTT.

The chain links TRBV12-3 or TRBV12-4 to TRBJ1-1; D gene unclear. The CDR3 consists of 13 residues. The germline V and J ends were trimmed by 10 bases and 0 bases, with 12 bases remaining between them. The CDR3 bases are TGTGCCAACAGATTGTCCGTGAACACTGAAGCTTTCTTT. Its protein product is CANRLSVNTEAFF.

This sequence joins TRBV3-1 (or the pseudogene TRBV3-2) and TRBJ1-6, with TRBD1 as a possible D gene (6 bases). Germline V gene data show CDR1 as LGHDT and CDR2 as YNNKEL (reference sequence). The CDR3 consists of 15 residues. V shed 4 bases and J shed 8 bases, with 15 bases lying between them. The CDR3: CASSPTDRTYSPLHF. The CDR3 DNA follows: TGTGCCAGCAGCCCAACGGACAGAACATATTCACCCCTCCACTTT.

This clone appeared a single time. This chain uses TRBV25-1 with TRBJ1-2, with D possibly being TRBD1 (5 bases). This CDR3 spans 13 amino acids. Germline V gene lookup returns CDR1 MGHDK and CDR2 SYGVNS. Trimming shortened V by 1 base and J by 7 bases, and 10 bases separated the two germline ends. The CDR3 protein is CASSELGGGGYTF. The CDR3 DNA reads TGTGCCAGCAGTGAATTGGGGGGAGGTGGCTACACCTTC.

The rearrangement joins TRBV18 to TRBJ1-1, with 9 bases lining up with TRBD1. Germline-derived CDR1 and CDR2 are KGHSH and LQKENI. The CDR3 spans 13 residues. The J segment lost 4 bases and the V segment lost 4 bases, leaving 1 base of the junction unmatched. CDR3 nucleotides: TGTGCCAGCTCACGGACAGGGGCCACTGAAGCTTTCTTT. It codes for CASSRTGATEAFF.

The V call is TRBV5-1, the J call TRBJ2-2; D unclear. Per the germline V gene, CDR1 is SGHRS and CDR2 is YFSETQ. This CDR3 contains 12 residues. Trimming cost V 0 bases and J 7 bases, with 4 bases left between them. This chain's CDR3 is CASSLGYGELFF. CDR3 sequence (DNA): TGCGCCAGCAGCTTGGGTTACGGGGAGCTGTTTTTT.

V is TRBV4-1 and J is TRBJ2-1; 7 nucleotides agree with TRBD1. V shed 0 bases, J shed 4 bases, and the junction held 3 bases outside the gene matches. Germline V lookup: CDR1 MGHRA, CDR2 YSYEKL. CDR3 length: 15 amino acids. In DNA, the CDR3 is TGCGCCAGCAGCCAAGAGGGGACAGAGTACAATGAGCAGTTCTTC. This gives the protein CASSQEGTEYNEQFF.

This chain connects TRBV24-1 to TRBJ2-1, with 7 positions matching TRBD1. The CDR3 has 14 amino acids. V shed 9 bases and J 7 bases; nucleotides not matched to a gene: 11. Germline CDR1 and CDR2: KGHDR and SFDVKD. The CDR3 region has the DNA TGTGCCACCGGGTTAGGGACAGTCCTAAATGAGCAGTTCTTC. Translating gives CATGLGTVLNEQFF.

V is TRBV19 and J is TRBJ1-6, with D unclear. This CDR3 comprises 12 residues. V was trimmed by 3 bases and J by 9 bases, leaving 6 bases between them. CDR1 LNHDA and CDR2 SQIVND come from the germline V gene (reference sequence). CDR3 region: CASSIPGSPLHF. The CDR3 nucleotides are TGTGCCAGTAGTATCCCCGGTTCACCCCTCCACTTT.

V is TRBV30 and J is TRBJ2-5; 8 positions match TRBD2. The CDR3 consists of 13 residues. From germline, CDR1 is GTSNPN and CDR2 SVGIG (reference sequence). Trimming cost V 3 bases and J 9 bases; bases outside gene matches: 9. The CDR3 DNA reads TGTGCCTGGAGCACGGGGGGGGTCATGGCCCAGTACTTC. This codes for CAWSTGGVMAQYF.

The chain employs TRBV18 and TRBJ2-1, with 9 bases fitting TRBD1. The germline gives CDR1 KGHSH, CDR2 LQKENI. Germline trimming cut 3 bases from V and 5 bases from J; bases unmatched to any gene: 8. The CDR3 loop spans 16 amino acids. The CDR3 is CASSPARTGVDNEQFF. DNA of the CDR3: TGTGCCAGCTCACCGGCCCGGACAGGGGTCGACAATGAGCAGTTCTTC.

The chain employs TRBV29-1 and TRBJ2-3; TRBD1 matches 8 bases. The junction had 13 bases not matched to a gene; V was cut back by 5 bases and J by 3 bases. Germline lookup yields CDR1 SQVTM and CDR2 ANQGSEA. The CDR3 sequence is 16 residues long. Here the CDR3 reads CSVRGQGAFGTDTQYF. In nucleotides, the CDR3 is TGCAGCGTTCGAGGGCAGGGGGCATTCGGGACAGATACGCAGTATTTT.

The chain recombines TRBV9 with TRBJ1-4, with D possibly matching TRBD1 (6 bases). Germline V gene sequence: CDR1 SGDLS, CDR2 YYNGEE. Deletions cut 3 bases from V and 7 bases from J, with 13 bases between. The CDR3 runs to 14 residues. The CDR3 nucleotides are TGTGCCAGCAGCGAGGGGGGGCGCGGTGAAAAACTGTTTTTT. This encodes CASSEGGRGEKLFF.

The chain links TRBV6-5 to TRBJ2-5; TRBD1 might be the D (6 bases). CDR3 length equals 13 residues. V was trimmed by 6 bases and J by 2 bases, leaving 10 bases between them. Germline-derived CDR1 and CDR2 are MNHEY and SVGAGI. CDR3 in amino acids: CASRPTGQETQYF. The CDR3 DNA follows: TGTGCCAGCAGGCCCACAGGGCAAGAGACCCAGTACTTC.

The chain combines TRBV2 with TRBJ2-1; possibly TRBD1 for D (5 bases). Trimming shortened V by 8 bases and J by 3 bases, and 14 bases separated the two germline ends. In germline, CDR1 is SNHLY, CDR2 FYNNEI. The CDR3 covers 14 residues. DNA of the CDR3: TGTGCCAGCGGGAATGGCAGGGACTACAATGAGCAGTTCTTC. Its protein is CASGNGRDYNEQFF.

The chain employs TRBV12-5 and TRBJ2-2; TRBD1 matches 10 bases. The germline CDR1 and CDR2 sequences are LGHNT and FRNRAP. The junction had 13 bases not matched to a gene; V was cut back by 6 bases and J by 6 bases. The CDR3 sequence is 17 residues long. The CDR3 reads CASGSPRTGGIAGELFF. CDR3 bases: TGTGCTAGTGGCTCCCCCCGGACAGGGGGTATCGCCGGGGAGCTGTTTTTT.

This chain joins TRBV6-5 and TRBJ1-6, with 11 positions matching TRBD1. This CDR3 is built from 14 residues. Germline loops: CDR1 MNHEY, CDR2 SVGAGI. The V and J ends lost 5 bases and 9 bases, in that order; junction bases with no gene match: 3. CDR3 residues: CASSRDRGISPLHF. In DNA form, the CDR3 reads TGTGCCAGCAGTCGGGACAGGGGGATTTCACCCCTCCACTTT.

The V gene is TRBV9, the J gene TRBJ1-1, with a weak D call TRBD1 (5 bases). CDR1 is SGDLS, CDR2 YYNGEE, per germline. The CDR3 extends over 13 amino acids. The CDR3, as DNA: TGTGACCCGCCCCAGGGTGAGAACACTGAAGCTTTCTTT. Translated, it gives CDPPQGENTEAFF.

Here the CDR3 DNA reads TGTGCCAGTAGTATAAGAACAGGGGGTACCGGGGAGCTGTTTTTT. Translation gives CASSIRTGGTGELFF. The V and J genes are TRBV19 and TRBJ2-2; TRBD1 agrees at 8 bases. CDR3 length equals 15 residues. Per the germline V gene, CDR1 is LNHDA and CDR2 is SQIVND (reference sequence). Germline trimming cut 2 bases from V and 5 bases from J; bases unmatched to any gene: 4.

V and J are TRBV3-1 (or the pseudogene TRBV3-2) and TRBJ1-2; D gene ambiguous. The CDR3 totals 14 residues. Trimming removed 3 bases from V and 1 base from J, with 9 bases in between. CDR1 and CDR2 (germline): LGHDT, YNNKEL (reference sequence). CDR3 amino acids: CASSHGRFNYGYTF. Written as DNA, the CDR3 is TGTGCCAGCAGCCACGGGAGATTTAACTATGGCTACACCTTC.

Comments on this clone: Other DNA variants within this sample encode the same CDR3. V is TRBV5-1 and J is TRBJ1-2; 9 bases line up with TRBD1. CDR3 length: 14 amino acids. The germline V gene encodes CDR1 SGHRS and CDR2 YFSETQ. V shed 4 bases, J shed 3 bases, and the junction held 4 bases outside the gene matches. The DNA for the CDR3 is TGCGCCAGCAGCGGAACAGGGGGCGACTATGGCTACACCTTC. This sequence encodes CASSGTGGDYGYTF.

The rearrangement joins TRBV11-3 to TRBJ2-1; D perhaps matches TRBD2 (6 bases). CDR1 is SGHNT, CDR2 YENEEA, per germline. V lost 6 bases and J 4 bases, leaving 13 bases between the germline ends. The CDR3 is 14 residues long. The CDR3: CASSFRDSYNEQFF. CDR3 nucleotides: TGTGCCAGCAGTTTCCGGGACTCGTACAATGAGCAGTTCTTC.

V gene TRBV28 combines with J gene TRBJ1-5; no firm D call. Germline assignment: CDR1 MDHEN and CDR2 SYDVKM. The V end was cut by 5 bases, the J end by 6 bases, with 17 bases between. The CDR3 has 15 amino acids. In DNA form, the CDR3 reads TGTGCCAGCAGTGTTCAAGGGCCACGGGGTCAGCCCCAGCATTTT. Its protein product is CASSVQGPRGQPQHF.

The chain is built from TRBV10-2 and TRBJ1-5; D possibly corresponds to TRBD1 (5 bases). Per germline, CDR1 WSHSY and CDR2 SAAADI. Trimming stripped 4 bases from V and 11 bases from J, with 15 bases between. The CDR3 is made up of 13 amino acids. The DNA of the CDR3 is TGCGCCAGCAGTGGGAAGGTCGCGGGGGCCCAGCATTTT. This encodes CASSGKVAGAQHF.